Listed below are T cell receptor beta chains from one sample, sequenced in a study of blood T cells in healthy people across ages. TCRdb processed the 5' RACE reads anew with MiXCR; each CDR3 protein has one entry. The table lists over 1,500,000 distinct CDR3 sequences, around half of them singletons, with approximately 2% in the top ten. Sequenced: blood. The receptors come from a woman aged 40 to 49 in good health. Each CDR3 is given with its conserved first and last residue. A D gene is named only where the DNA matches it firmly. The listing skips clone size in some rows; elsewhere it reads once, few, many or a size class.

D	V	J	size	DNA	CDR3
TRBD2	TRBV7-7	TRBJ2-1	-	TGTGCCAGCAGCCGACTAGCGGGAGCACGCGATGAGCAGTTCTTC	CASSRLAGARDEQFF
TRBD1	TRBV9	TRBJ1-4	-	TGTGCCAGCAGTGCGGCGGGACAGACTAATGAAAAACTGTTTTTT	CASSAAGQTNEKLFF
-	TRBV7-9	TRBJ2-3	once	TGTGCCAGCAGCTTAGGCCCTAGCGCCAGCACAGATACGCAGTATTTT	CASSLGPSASTDTQYF
TRBD1	TRBV7-2	TRBJ2-4	-	TGTGCCAGCAGCTTTCAAGGGAGGACAGGGGGTCTCATTCAGTACTTC	CASSFQGRTGGLIQYF
-	TRBV5-1	TRBJ1-1	-	TGCGCCAGCAGCTTAGGGGACATGGGGGACACTGAAGCTTTCTTT	CASSLGDMGDTEAFF
-	TRBV5-8	TRBJ2-7	-	TGTGCCAGCAGCTTGTGGGACTACGAGCAGTACTTC	CASSLWDYEQYF
-	TRBV9	TRBJ2-6	-	TGTGCCAGCAGCAGACAGGGAGGGACAAGCTCTGGGGCCAACGTCCTGACTTTC	CASSRQGGTSSGANVLTF
-	TRBV11-2	TRBJ2-3	-	TGTGCCAGCAGTCCATCCGGGACCCTTGCCAGCATTAGCCACGCAGATACGCAGTATTTT	CASSPSGTLASISHADTQYF
-	TRBV24-1	TRBJ2-1	few	TGTGCCACCAGTGATTTGTCTGGGGATGAGCAGTTCTTC	CATSDLSGDEQFF
-	TRBV29-1	TRBJ1-4	few	TGCAGCGTTGCTCAGCTTTTAAATGAAAAACTGTTTTTT	CSVAQLLNEKLFF
-	TRBV20-1	TRBJ2-5	-	TGCAGTGCTCCCAGGCTAGAGTACCAAGAGACCCAGTACTTC	CSAPRLEYQETQYF